Below are 8 T cell receptor beta chains sequenced from a single sample in a study of cytotoxic CD8 clonotypes in ibrutinib-treated CLL. Assay used: immunoSEQ multiplex PCR; TCRdb lists only in-frame clones, some missing. The table has hundreds of thousands of clones, 70% seen once; the top ten hold 15% to 19%. The sample was PBMCs, taken after 24 months of ibrutinib treatment. The receptors were sampled from a human donor with chronic lymphocytic leukemia.

This CDR3 is CASSPGTGTNYGYTF. Here the CDR3 DNA reads TGTGCCAGCTCACCTGGGACAGGGACAAACTATGGCTACACCTTC. This chain joins TRBV18 and TRBJ1-2, with TRBD1 identical over 9 bases. With 3 bases clipped from V and 2 bases from J, the junction kept 4 bases outside the gene matches. Per germline, CDR1 KGHSH and CDR2 LQKENI. The CDR3 contains 15 residues. Looking up the rest from reference TRBV18 and TRBJ1-2 gives the full variable domain: NAGVMQNPRHLVRRRGQEARLRCSPMKGHSHVYWYRQLPEEGLKFMVYLQKENIIDESGMPKERFSAEFPKEGPSILRIQQVVRGDSAAYFCASSPGTGTNYGYTFGSGTRLTVV.

This clone was observed a few times. The V call is TRBV18, the J call TRBJ2-1; possible D gene TRBD2, 8 bases. Per the germline V gene, CDR1 is KGHSH and CDR2 is LQKENI. CDR3 length: 15 amino acids. V was cut by 3 bases and J by 7 bases, with 16 bases left in between. CDR3 region: CASSPSGGQRNEQFF. The CDR3 DNA is TGTGCCAGCTCACCGAGCGGGGGACAGAGGAATGAGCAGTTCTTC.

This sequence joins TRBV7-9 and TRBJ2-5; D is tentatively TRBD1 or TRBD2 (5 bases each). The CDR3 spans 15 residues. V was cut by 2 bases and J by 5 bases, with 15 bases left in between. Germline V gene sequence: CDR1 SEHNR, CDR2 FQNEAQ (reference sequence). CDR3 sequence (DNA): TGTGCCAGCAGCTTAACAACCGCCGGGGACGAGACCCAGTACTTC. Its translation: CASSLTTAGDETQYF.

V usage is TRBV14 and J usage is TRBJ1-1, with D possibly being TRBD1 (6 bases). CDR1 is SGHDN and CDR2 is FVKESK in the germline V gene. The CDR3 has 14 residues. Trimming removed 0 bases at V and 10 bases at J, with 15 bases between. The DNA for the CDR3 is TGTGCCAGCAGCCAAGATCCCGAGGGGGGGGGAGCTTTCTTT. Translated: CASSQDPEGGGAFF.

This clone was picked up a small number of times. The chain couples TRBV9 to TRBJ2-1, with D hard to call. V lost 4 bases to trimming and J lost 8 bases, with 7 bases between them. The germline V gene has CDR1 SGDLS and CDR2 YYNGEE. The CDR3 has 11 amino acids. The CDR3 DNA reads TGTGCCAGCAGCTCTCGGGATGAGCAGTTCTTC. Translation gives CASSSRDEQFF.

V gene TRBV29-1 combines with J gene TRBJ2-6; D gene unclear. V was pared by 7 bases and J by 4 bases, with 11 bases between. CDR3 length equals 13 residues. Germline assignment: CDR1 SQVTM and CDR2 ANQGSEA. CDR3 sequence (DNA): TGCAGCGCAACAATCGGGGGGGCCAACGTCCTGACTTTC. This translates into CSATIGGANVLTF.

The chain uses TRBV5-1 and TRBJ2-1, with 7 bases identical to TRBD2. V gave up 3 bases and J gave up 4 bases; unmatched junction bases: 10. There are 16 residues in the CDR3. The germline gives CDR1 SGHRS, CDR2 YFSETQ. The DNA of the CDR3 is TGCGCCAGCAGCTCCTCCTTAGCGGGTCCTTACAATGAGCAGTTCTTC. Its translation: CASSSSLAGPYNEQFF.

The V gene is TRBV19, the J gene TRBJ2-3; D is possibly TRBD1 (5 bases). The CDR3 covers 14 residues. V shed 3 bases and J shed 5 bases, with 12 bases lying between them. Germline V CDR1 and CDR2: LNHDA, SQIVND (reference sequence). CDR3 in DNA: TGTGCCAGTAGTATTGGGGTGCAGGGAGATACGCAGTATTTT. It codes for CASSIGVQGDTQYF.